The 21 T cell receptor beta chains reported below all come from one sample, sequenced in a study of cytomegalovirus exposure and HLA in healthy donors. In the PCR, 60 Vbeta and 13 Jbeta primers were used. Only in-frame clones appear in the TCRdb table, and some are missing; sequencing was by immunoSEQ multiplex PCR. The sample shows just under 250,000 clones, 82% of them seen only once. The specimen sequenced was PBMCs. The receptors were gathered from a woman aged 40 to 50 in good health and CMV-seropositive.

The V call is TRBV9, the J call TRBJ1-3; D remains ambiguous. In germline, CDR1 is SGDLS, CDR2 YYNGEE. This CDR3 is built from 16 residues. The V and J ends lost 1 base and 2 bases respectively, with 13 bases between them. CDR3 in amino acids: CASSVSTGRTGNTIYF. The CDR3 nucleotides read TGTGCCAGCAGCGTATCGACGGGGAGAACTGGAAACACCATATATTTT.

The genes are TRBV6-6 and TRBJ1-2; the D is unclear. CDR1 and CDR2 from the germline V gene are MNHNY and SVGAGI (reference sequence). Trimming left V 2 bases short and J 0 bases short, with 4 bases between. CDR3 length equals 13 residues. CDR3 sequence (DNA): TGTGCCAGCAGTTACGCAGCTAACTATGGCTACACCTTC. Its protein product is CASSYAANYGYTF.

This chain uses TRBV18 with TRBJ2-2; a weak D match, TRBD2 (5 bases). The V end was cut by 6 bases, the J end by 7 bases, with 9 bases between. This CDR3 comprises 12 residues. Germline V gene lookup returns CDR1 KGHSH and CDR2 LQKENI. The CDR3 sequence is CASSAEGGELFF. The CDR3 DNA is TGTGCCAGCTCGGCTGAGGGCGGGGAGCTGTTTTTT.

This clone occurred a few times. This rearrangement joins TRBV29-1 to TRBJ2-1, with D perhaps TRBD2 (5 bases). The V end was cut by 4 bases, the J end by 6 bases, with 13 bases between. CDR1 and CDR2 from the germline V gene are SQVTM and ANQGSEA. The CDR3 totals 13 residues. CDR3 sequence: CSVGRLASNEQFF. In DNA, the CDR3 is TGCAGCGTTGGAAGGCTAGCCAGCAATGAGCAGTTCTTC.

The chain's CDR3 is CASSYGRTSGLDTQYF. CDR3 sequence (DNA): TGTGCCAGCAGCTACGGAAGGACTAGCGGTTTGGATACGCAGTATTTT. V usage is TRBV7-9 and J usage is TRBJ2-3, with 10 bases aligning to TRBD2. The CDR3 has 16 residues. From germline, CDR1 is SEHNR and CDR2 FQNEAQ (reference sequence). V was clipped by 4 bases and J by 6 bases; unmatched bases: 10.

The rearrangement links TRBV9 to TRBJ2-5, with TRBD1 identical over 7 bases. CDR1 and CDR2 (germline): SGDLS, YYNGEE. V lost 0 bases and J lost 1; bases outside the gene matches: 3. This CDR3 has 15 amino acids. The DNA for the CDR3 is TGTGCCAGCAGCGTAGGGGACAGACGCCAAGAGACCCAGTACTTC. Protein sequence: CASSVGDRRQETQYF.

CDR3: CASSLVPGDTQYF. The DNA of the CDR3 is TGTGCCAGCAGCTTGGTCCCAGGAGATACGCAGTATTTT. The rearrangement joins TRBV5-4 to TRBJ2-3; no clear D. The CDR3 sequence is 13 residues long. Germline-derived CDR1 and CDR2 are SGHNT and YYREEE (reference sequence). With 0 bases removed from V and 5 bases from J, the gap between germline ends came to 7 bases.

The chain employs TRBV30 and TRBJ1-3, with 7 nucleotides matching TRBD1. The CDR3 length is 15 residues. J lost 1 base, V lost 3 bases, and 6 bases had no gene match. The germline gives CDR1 GTSNPN, CDR2 SVGIG (reference sequence). DNA for the CDR3: TGTGCCTGGAGGCGGGACAGCTTATCTGGAAACACCATATATTTT. This translates into CAWRRDSLSGNTIYF.

The chain links TRBV16 to TRBJ1-2; 9 nucleotides agree with TRBD1. This CDR3 region has 13 residues. With V trimmed by 3 bases and J by 7 bases, 3 bases remained unmatched. Germline V gene sequence: CDR1 KGHSY, CDR2 FQNENV. The CDR3 sequence: CASSQGQGLGYTF. In nucleotides, the CDR3 is TGTGCCAGCAGCCAGGGACAGGGCCTTGGCTACACCTTC.

The chain recombines TRBV9 with TRBJ2-1, with a possible D match to TRBD1 (7 bases). Germline V gene data show CDR1 as SGDLS and CDR2 as YYNGEE. Trimming pared 4 bases from V and 8 bases from J, leaving 22 bases between. This CDR3 contains 16 residues. The CDR3 reads CASSPRGRGVMDEQFF. The CDR3 DNA reads as TGTGCCAGCAGCCCTAGGGGCAGGGGGGTAATGGATGAGCAGTTCTTC.

The chain recombines TRBV6-1 with TRBJ1-5, with D uncertain. CDR1 is MNHNS, CDR2 SASEGT, per germline. The CDR3 runs to 13 residues. Between the trimmed V and J ends, which lost 6 bases and 7 bases, there was a span of 13 bases. Here the CDR3 reads CASSWELRQPQHF. The CDR3 DNA sequence: TGTGCCAGCAGCTGGGAGCTCAGGCAGCCCCAGCATTTT.

This clone was detected only a few times. The chain is built from TRBV7-3 and TRBJ1-1, with D perhaps matching TRBD1 (5 bases). Germline V lookup: CDR1 SGHTA, CDR2 FQGTGA. Trimming removed 4 bases from V and 5 bases from J, with 14 bases in between. The CDR3 is 14 amino acids. The CDR3 protein is CASSSLGGSTEAFF. As DNA, the CDR3 is TGTGCCAGCAGCTCCCTCGGGGGGTCGACTGAAGCTTTCTTT.

This rearrangement joins TRBV7-7 to TRBJ2-2, with 7 bases lining up with TRBD1. Germline lookup yields CDR1 SSHAT and CDR2 FNYEAQ (reference sequence). The V and J ends lost 5 bases and 4 bases, in that order; junction bases with no gene match: 4. This CDR3 region has 14 residues. The CDR3 nucleotides are TGTGCCAGCAGCCTCAGGGGGAGCACCGGGGAGCTGTTTTTT. Protein product: CASSLRGSTGELFF.

The genes are TRBV25-1 and TRBJ1-4; D is unclear. CDR3 length equals 13 residues. V shed 7 bases and J shed 2 bases, with 8 bases lying between them. Germline-derived CDR1 and CDR2 are MGHDK and SYGVNS. The CDR3 is CASKAQTNEKLFF. CDR3 DNA sequence: TGTGCCAGCAAGGCACAGACTAATGAAAAACTGTTTTTT.

This clone was observed a single time. V is TRBV4-1 and J is TRBJ1-1, with D perhaps matching TRBD1 (6 bases). Germline V gene sequence: CDR1 MGHRA, CDR2 YSYEKL. The CDR3 has 15 amino acids. Trimming took off 0 bases at V and 1 base at J, with 9 bases between the two ends. In DNA form, the CDR3 reads TGCGCCAGCAGCCAAGATCAACAGGGGAACACTGAAGCTTTCTTT. Protein product: CASSQDQQGNTEAFF.

In the case of this clone: Other DNA sequences from this sample encode an identical CDR3 as well. The rearrangement links TRBV30 to TRBJ1-1; D might be TRBD1 (5 bases). Germline V gives CDR1 GTSNPN, CDR2 SVGIG (reference sequence). Trimming shortened V by 2 bases and J by 2 bases, and 9 bases separated the two germline ends. The CDR3 has 13 residues. The chain's CDR3 is CAWSLGGNTEAFF. The CDR3 DNA follows: TGTGCCTGGAGTTTGGGGGGAAACACTGAAGCTTTCTTT.

This chain links TRBV18 with TRBJ2-5, with TRBD2 matching 7 bases. There are 16 residues in the CDR3. V gave up 0 bases and J gave up 4 bases; unmatched junction bases: 8. CDR1 KGHSH and CDR2 LQKENI come from the germline V gene. The CDR3 DNA follows: TGTGCCAGCTCACCACCGGCGGGGGAGTCTCCAGAGACCCAGTACTTC. This codes for CASSPPAGESPETQYF.

The chain employs TRBV6-4 and TRBJ2-3; TRBD1 matches at 8 bases. Germline assignment: CDR1 MRHNA and CDR2 SNTAGT. The CDR3 loop spans 15 amino acids. J lost 2 bases, V lost 8 bases, and 9 bases had no gene match. The CDR3 region has the DNA TGTGCCAGCTCCCGGGACAGGACAGACACAGATACGCAGTATTTT. Translating it yields CASSRDRTDTDTQYF.

V gene TRBV6-5 combines with J gene TRBJ1-2; 8 nucleotides match TRBD1. The germline V gene has CDR1 MNHEY and CDR2 SVGAGI. V lost 6 bases, J lost 4 bases, and 7 bases stayed unmatched. The CDR3 totals 14 residues. CDR3 in DNA: TGTGCCAGCAGCCCGGACAGGGCGATCTATGGCTACACCTTC. Translation gives CASSPDRAIYGYTF.

This clone came up a few times. This chain joins TRBV5-1 and TRBJ2-3; 10 bases are a match to TRBD1. CDR1 is SGHRS, CDR2 YFSETQ, per germline. V dropped 0 bases and J dropped 6; count of bases not matched to a gene: 7. The CDR3 is made up of 16 amino acids. The CDR3 bases are TGCGCCAGCAGCTTGGACGGACAGGGGGGTAGGGATACGCAGTATTTT. Translation gives CASSLDGQGGRDTQYF.

This clone turned up a few times. The genes are TRBV6-5 and TRBJ1-5; the D is unclear. Between the trimmed V and J ends, which lost 5 bases and 2 bases, there was a span of 10 bases. This CDR3 comprises 14 residues. Germline CDR1 reads MNHEY; CDR2 reads SVGAGI. This CDR3 is CASSERMGNQPQHF. CDR3 nucleotides: TGTGCCAGCAGTGAGCGGATGGGCAATCAGCCCCAGCATTTT.